These 9 T cell receptor beta chains came from one sample sequenced in a study of T cell responses to AZD1222 COVID-19 vaccine. Sequenced by immunoSEQ multiplex PCR; TCRdb stores in-frame clones only, minus some. The sample lists 150,000 or so clones, 89% occurring once. The source was peripheral blood, collected on day 0 of AZD1222 vaccination. Receptor source: an adult in good health.

This chain links TRBV28 with TRBJ1-2; 7 bases match TRBD1. The CDR3 extends over 17 amino acids. The germline V gene encodes CDR1 MDHEN and CDR2 SYDVKM. V shed 8 bases, J shed 4 bases, and the junction held 19 bases outside the gene matches. CDR3 sequence reads: CASLEASRTGDVYGYTF. CDR3 nucleotide sequence: TGTGCCAGCCTGGAAGCCTCTCGGACAGGCGACGTCTATGGCTACACCTTC.

The chain has TRBV5-4 and TRBJ1-1; 7 bases align to TRBD1. Germline CDR1 SGHNT, CDR2 YYREEE (reference sequence). The CDR3 length is 13 residues. V gave up 4 bases and J gave up 3 bases; unmatched junction bases: 3. In DNA form, the CDR3 reads TGTGCCAGCAGCGAGACAGGGTACACTGAAGCTTTCTTT. Translating it yields CASSETGYTEAFF. The full variable domain, with the rest looked up from reference TRBV5-4 and TRBJ1-1, is ETGVTQSPTHLIKTRGQQVTLRCSSQSGHNTVSWYQQALGQGPQFIFQYYREEENGRGNFPPRFSGLQFPNYSSELNVNALELDDSALYLCASSETGYTEAFFGQGTRLTVV.

This clone was seen a single time. The J gene is TRBJ2-7, the V gene TRBV21-1; TRBD2 was called by the table and not checked on the DNA. TRBV21-1 is a documented pseudogene. This CDR3 has 15 amino acids. CDR3 sequence (DNA): TGTGCCAGCAGCAAAAAGCGGGAGTCGATCGACGAGCAGTACTTC. It translates to CASSKKRESIDEQYF.

This clone has just one count. V and J are TRBV28 and TRBJ1-2, with D unclear. V lost 4 bases, J lost 3 bases, and 21 bases lay in between. The CDR3 covers 17 residues. Germline CDR1 and CDR2: MDHEN and SYDVKM. CDR3 residues: CASSSLAKRAADYGYTF. CDR3 sequence (DNA): TGTGCCAGCAGTTCCCTTGCCAAGCGGGCAGCTGACTATGGCTACACCTTC.

This clone was detected once. The rearrangement joins TRBV5-1 to TRBJ2-7; the D gene is possibly TRBD1 (5 bases). Trimming took 3 bases from V and 6 from J, leaving 13 bases between them. CDR1 SGHRS and CDR2 YFSETQ come from the germline V gene. This CDR3 comprises 13 residues. The CDR3, as DNA: TGCGCCAGCAGCTCTCCAGGCCAGGGCGAGCAGTACTTC. Translated: CASSSPGQGEQYF. Full variable domain (remainder filled in from reference TRBV5-1 and TRBJ2-7): KAGVTQTPRYLIKTRGQQVTLSCSPISGHRSVSWYQQTPGQGLQFLFEYFSETQRNKGNFPGRFSGRQFSNSRSEMNVSTLELGDSALYLCASSSPGQGEQYFGPGTRLTVT.

This clone was picked up one time. The chain uses TRBV5-4 and TRBJ1-4; 8 nucleotides match TRBD1. The length of the CDR3 is 15 residues. V gave up 4 bases and J gave up 8 bases; unmatched junction bases: 10. Germline loops: CDR1 SGHNT, CDR2 YYREEE (reference sequence). The CDR3 DNA reads TGTGCCAGCAGCAACGGACAGGGTCGGGAGGAAAAACTGTTTTTT. It yields the protein CASSNGQGREEKLFF.

Here the CDR3 reads CASSPGTGDYGYTF. In DNA form, the CDR3 reads TGTGCCAGCAGCCCAGGGACAGGGGACTATGGCTACACCTTC. This chain joins TRBV7-9 and TRBJ1-2; 10 bases are a match to TRBD1. J was trimmed by 3 bases and V by 5 bases; bases with no gene match: 3. Germline-derived CDR1 and CDR2 are SEHNR and FQNEAQ (reference sequence). There are 14 residues in the CDR3.

The chain carries TRBV7-9 and TRBJ1-1, with TRBD1 as a possible D gene (5 bases). From germline, CDR1 is SEHNR and CDR2 FQNEAQ (reference sequence). This CDR3 has 11 amino acids. Trimming left V 5 bases short and J 10 bases short, with 11 bases between. The CDR3 sequence: CASSGTPTAFF. CDR3 DNA sequence: TGTGCCAGCAGCGGGACTCCGACAGCTTTCTTT.

The chain has TRBV9 and TRBJ1-2, with a weak D call TRBD1 (6 bases). Between the trimmed V and J ends, which lost 3 bases and 3 bases, there was a span of 15 bases. Germline CDR1 and CDR2: SGDLS and YYNGEE. The CDR3 is made up of 15 amino acids. DNA for the CDR3: TGTGCCAGCAGCGCCGGGACACAGGGTCACTATGGCTACACCTTC. Translating gives CASSAGTQGHYGYTF. Based on the CDR3 plus reference TRBV9 and TRBJ1-2, the full variable domain is DSGVTQTPKHLITATGQRVTLRCSPRSGDLSVYWYQQSLDQGLQFLIQYYNGEERAKGNILERFSAQQFPDLHSELNLSSLELGDSALYFCASSAGTQGHYGYTFGSGTRLTVV.